This T cell receptor (beta chain) was obtained from a study of regulatory T cells in long-lasting Graves disease. Study background: New Graves' disease cases had less than 3 months of antithyroid drugs.

This clonotype was seen repeatedly, ten times or more. This sample's time point: newly diagnosed GD, antithyroid drugs for less than 3 months. The TCR library was made from RNA extracted from PBMCs. The collection involved drawing around 10 milliliters of peripheral blood into EDTA tubes. CDR1 and CDR2 from the germline V gene are LGHNA and YNFKEQ. Trimming took 0 bases from V and 9 from J; bases not matched to a gene: 5. CDR3 length: 15 residues. For TCR beta, libraries came from iRepertoire HTBI primers and Arm-PCR of CDR3 regions. TCRdb used MiXCR to reprocess the multiplex PCR reads, holding one entry per CDR3 protein. The table has 400,000 to 500,000 distinct CDR3 sequences, over 14% seen once. These records were also assigned to another study, of T cells in Graves' hyperthyroidism and ophthalmopathy.

The sample here was peripheral blood mononuclear cells (PBMCs), taken at new diagnosis, from a patient treated with antithyroid drugs. This clonotype was obtained from a woman aged 40 to 55 with Graves disease. The chain uses TRBV4-2 and TRBJ2-1; 10 bases line up with TRBD1. For the CDR3, the DNA is TGTGCCAGCAGCCAAGACACCCGGACAGGGGGTGAGCAGTTCTTC. Protein product: CASSQDTRTGGEQFF.